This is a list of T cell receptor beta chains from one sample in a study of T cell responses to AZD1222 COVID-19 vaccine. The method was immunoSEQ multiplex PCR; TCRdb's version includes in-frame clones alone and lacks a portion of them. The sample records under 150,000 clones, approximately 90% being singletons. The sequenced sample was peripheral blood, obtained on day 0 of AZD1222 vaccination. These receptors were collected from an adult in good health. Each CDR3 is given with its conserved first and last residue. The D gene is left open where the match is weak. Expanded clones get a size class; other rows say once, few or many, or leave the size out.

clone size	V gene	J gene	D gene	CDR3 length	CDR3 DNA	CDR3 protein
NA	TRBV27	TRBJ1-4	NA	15	TGTGCCAGCAGTTCCCTGGACAGTAGGGTTGAAAAACTGTTTTTT	CASSSLDSRVEKLFF
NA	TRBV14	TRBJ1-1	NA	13	TGTGCCAGCAGTCCGGATCTTAACACTGAAGCTTTCTTT	CASSPDLNTEAFF
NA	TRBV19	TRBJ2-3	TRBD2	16	TGTGCCAGTAGTATAGGACTAGCGGGACTCACAGATACGCAGTATTTT	CASSIGLAGLTDTQYF
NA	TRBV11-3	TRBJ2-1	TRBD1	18	TGTGCCAGCAGCTTAGGACCCCCGGGACAGGGCTGGCACAATGAGCAGTTCTTC	CASSLGPPGQGWHNEQFF
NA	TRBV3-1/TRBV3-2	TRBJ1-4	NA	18	TGTGCCAGCAGCCAAGAGAGGACAGTGCCATGGGGGCATGAAAAACTGTTTTTT	CASSQERTVPWGHEKLFF
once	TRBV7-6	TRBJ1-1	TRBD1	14	TGTGCCAGCAACCGACAGGGGAGTTACACTGAAGCTTTCTTT	CASNRQGSYTEAFF
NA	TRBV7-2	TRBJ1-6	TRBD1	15	TGTGCCAGCAGCCTATCCATGACAGGGGGCTCACCCCTCCACTTT	CASSLSMTGGSPLHF
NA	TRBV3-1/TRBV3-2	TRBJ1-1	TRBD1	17	TGTGCCAGCAGCCCAAGCGGGGGAAGGGGGCGTAACACTGAAGCTTTCTTT	CASSPSGGRGRNTEAFF
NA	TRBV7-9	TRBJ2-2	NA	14	TGTGCCAGCGTTTGGGGCCGGAACACCGGGGAGCTGTTTTTT	CASVWGRNTGELFF
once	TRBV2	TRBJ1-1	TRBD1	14	TGTGCCAGTACGTACAGGGGATTGAACACTGAAGCTTTCTTT	CASTYRGLNTEAFF
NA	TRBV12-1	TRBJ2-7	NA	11	TGTGCCAGCAGCAAGCTGACAGAGCAGTACTTC	CASSKLTEQYF
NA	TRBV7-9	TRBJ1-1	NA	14	TGTGCCAGCAGCTTAGTAGGGACGAACACTGAAGCTTTCTTT	CASSLVGTNTEAFF
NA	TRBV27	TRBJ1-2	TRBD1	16	TGTGCCAGCAGTTTAAAGTATCGGACAGGTGAAAATGGCTACACCTTC	CASSLKYRTGENGYTF
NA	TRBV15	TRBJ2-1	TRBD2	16	TGTGCCACCAGCAGTCGAGGACTAGCGACCTACAATGAGCAGTTCTTC	CATSSRGLATYNEQFF
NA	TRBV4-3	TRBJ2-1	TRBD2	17	TGCGCCAGCAGCTCCCCGCTAGCGGGAGGGCCGGGCAATGAGCAGTTCTTC	CASSSPLAGGPGNEQFF
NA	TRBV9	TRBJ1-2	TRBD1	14	TGTGCCAGCAGCGTTGGGACAGGGGTAGGTGGCTACACCTTC	CASSVGTGVGGYTF
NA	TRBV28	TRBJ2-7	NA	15	TGTGCCAGCAGTTTCTGGCGTGGAGTTTCCTACGAGCAGTACTTC	CASSFWRGVSYEQYF
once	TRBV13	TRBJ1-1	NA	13	TGTGCCAGCAGCCTAGACCTGTGGACTGAAGCTTTCTTT	CASSLDLWTEAFF
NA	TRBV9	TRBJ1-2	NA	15	TGTGCCAGCAGCGTAGCCAGCATTGATAACTATGGCTACACCTTC	CASSVASIDNYGYTF
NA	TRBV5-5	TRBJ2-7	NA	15	TGTGCCAGCAGCTTGGAGGCGGGGGCCACCTACGAGCAGTACTTC	CASSLEAGATYEQYF
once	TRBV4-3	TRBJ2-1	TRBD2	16	TGCGCCAGCGGGAAGGATGCGGGAGCCTCCTACAATGAGCAGTTCTTC	CASGKDAGASYNEQFF
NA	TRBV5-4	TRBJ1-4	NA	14	TGTGCCAGCAGTCATGACCTTGGGGCTGAAAAACTGTTTTTT	CASSHDLGAEKLFF
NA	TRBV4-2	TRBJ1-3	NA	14	TGTGCCAGCAGCCAGGCAAAGGACGGAAACACCATATATTTT	CASSQAKDGNTIYF
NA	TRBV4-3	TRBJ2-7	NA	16	TGCGCCAGCAGCCAACAAGGGACTGAGAGCTCCTACGAGCAGTACTTC	CASSQQGTESSYEQYF
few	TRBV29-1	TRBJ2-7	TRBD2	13	TGCAGCGTCCAAGTGGTTGGCGGGAGCGAGCAGTACTTC	CSVQVVGGSEQYF
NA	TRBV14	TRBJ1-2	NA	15	TGTGCCAGCAGCCAAAACTCCCGGCAGGGGCTTGGCTACACCTTC	CASSQNSRQGLGYTF